This T cell receptor beta chain was captured in a study of cytomegalovirus exposure and HLA in healthy donors. Study summary: Unique TCRs numbering some 80 million, obtained from HLA-typed donors, made up an early data release.

The PCR ran on 60 Vbeta and 13 Jbeta primers. The table came from immunoSEQ multiplex PCR; TCRdb's copy has only in-frame clones and leaves some out. Of approximately 86,000 clones in the sample, over 70% were seen once. The germline gives CDR1 MNHNS, CDR2 SASEGT. After removal of 9 bases from V and 6 bases from J, the junction contained 12 bases not matched to a gene. CDR3 length: 15 residues. In the case of this clone: Its antigen is unknown.

Whole-study results and caveats: TRBV6-2, TRBV6-3 and some other V segments were excluded as indistinguishable.

The chain couples TRBV6-1 to TRBJ2-1; 9 bases align to TRBD2. Material: PBMCs. The clonotype comes from a man in his forties or fifties in good health and CMV-seronegative. This chain's CDR3 is CASPLNSGGSNEQFF. CDR3 nucleotides: TGTGCCAGTCCCCTAAATAGCGGGGGCAGCAATGAGCAGTTCTTC.